This T cell receptor (beta chain) was observed in a study of identical twins. This clonotype has just a few counts. Its antigen is currently unknown. TCRdb reprocessed the 5' RACE reads with MiXCR, giving one entry per CDR3 protein. The data show hundreds of thousands of distinct CDR3 sequences, about 20% seen once. Points from the study as a whole: Memory repertoires showed no such pattern, whereas abundant cord blood beta clonotypes carried fewer insertions.

Germline V gives CDR1 LGHNA, CDR2 YNFKEQ. The CDR3 is made up of 14 amino acids. Between the trimmed V and J ends, which lost 0 bases and 6 bases, there was a span of 10 bases. This sample also appeared in a second study, on T cells expressing NK-cell markers.

This clonotype was sampled from a woman aged 18-30 years in good health. Material: PBMCs. This chain joins TRBV4-2 and TRBJ2-3; D gene ambiguous. This CDR3 reads CASSQDPDRDTQYF. The CDR3 coding sequence is TGTGCCAGCAGCCAAGACCCTGATCGGGATACGCAGTATTTT.